The entry that follows covers one TCR beta chain sequence. Its target is not known. V lost 5 bases to trimming and J lost 14 bases; unmatched junction nucleotides: 8. Germline V lookup: CDR1 KGHSH, CDR2 LQKENI. The length of the CDR3 is 12 residues. The PCR had 60 Vbeta and 13 Jbeta primers. The data were produced by immunoSEQ multiplex PCR, yet TCRdb's version contains in-frame clones alone and is incomplete. The listing records roughly 100,000 clones. These data are taken from a study of cytomegalovirus exposure and HLA in healthy donors. Study as a whole: In terms of ancestry, the Caucasian-associated cluster contained about 81% of the roughly 400 genotyped donors. Whole-study findings and limits: Among CMV-associated TCR beta chains, most appeared HLA-restricted in a later analysis. A later analysis revealed that TCR association rates differed between HLA loci, peaking at DRB1 and bottoming out at HLA-C. Within the data, a cluster of highly shared sequence variants was likely a sequencing artifact.

The receptor was isolated from a middle-aged man in good health and CMV-seronegative. Sequencing input: PBMCs. The chain carries TRBV18 and TRBJ1-4, with 7 bases identical to TRBD1. The CDR3 DNA reads TGTGCCAGCTCATGGCAGGGGGATTGGCTGTTTTTT. This codes for CASSWQGDWLFF.